This entry concerns a single T cell receptor beta chain. These data originate in a study of blood T cell repertoires in COVID-19. Some clones are missing from TCRdb's copy, which holds only in-frame ones; the method was immunoSEQ multiplex PCR. Of 200,000 to 300,000 clones in the sample, over 90% were seen once. The CDR3 totals 16 residues. Germline V lookup: CDR1 LGHDT, CDR2 YNNKEL (reference sequence). V dropped 4 bases and J dropped 8; count of bases not matched to a gene: 11. The V call is TRBV3-1 (or the pseudogene TRBV3-2), the J call TRBJ2-1, with 10 bases fitting TRBD1. The source material was peripheral blood. The source is a man aged 30-40 years with COVID-19, enrolled during active disease. This CDR3 is CASSLRDRGIGDEQFF. CDR3 nucleotides: TGTGCCAGCAGCCTCCGGGACAGGGGTATCGGGGATGAGCAGTTCTTC.